This T cell receptor (beta chain) derives from a study of T cell responses to AZD1222 COVID-19 vaccine. Study-wide background: The study pooled second doses at about 4 or about 12 weeks. Whole-study results and caveats: The CD4 TCRs associated with vaccination extended across spike and predominated at 160-218 and 743-854.

This CDR3 comprises 19 residues. Germline V gene sequence: CDR1 SGHTA, CDR2 FQGNSA. Trimming took 0 bases from V and 6 from J; bases not matched to a gene: 12. To note about this clone: Its antigen is unidentified.

Sequenced by immunoSEQ multiplex PCR; TCRdb stores in-frame clones only, minus some. The sample has 95,000 to 150,000 clones, around 87% seen once; the top ten hold about 10%. The V gene is TRBV7-2, the J gene TRBJ2-1; 12 nucleotides align to TRBD2. The sequencing used peripheral blood, collected on day 0 of AZD1222 vaccination. This clonotype was sampled from an adult in good health. The CDR3 reads CASSLARTPTSGRGNEQFF. Written as DNA, the CDR3 is TGTGCCAGCAGCTTAGCCCGAACCCCGACTAGCGGGAGAGGCAATGAGCAGTTCTTC.